These 3 T cell receptor beta chains originate from one sample sequenced in a study of T cell responses to AZD1222 COVID-19 vaccine (dated by TCRdb to the early 2020s). Libraries were constructed by the immunoSEQ multiplex PCR assay. The table was pulled from immuneACCESS by TCRdb, which kept in-frame rearrangements only. Such tables lose some clones; where checked, under half of the loss comes from unresolved V genes, and the rest has no known cause. This sample comprises approximately 150,000 clones, nearly 90% of them detected only once. The biggest ten clones account for roughly 5.2% of the sample. This specimen's time point label, interpreted: about 28 days (+/-7) after the second vaccine dose. The treatment or condition label, as the study defines it: meningococcal conjugate vaccine given as trial control. Sequenced here: peripheral blood, sampled 28 days after the second dose of the MenACWY control vaccine. Receptors originate from an adult who received the MenACWY meningococcal vaccine as a control.

The chain employs TRBV7-2 and TRBJ2-7; D possibly corresponds to TRBD2 (7 bases). There are 14 residues in the CDR3. Germline V lookup: CDR1 SGHTA, CDR2 FQGNSA. V was clipped by 5 bases and J by 1 base, with 12 bases between them. The CDR3 nucleotides are TGTGCCAGCAGCCTCGAGGGGGGGTCCTACGAGCAGTACTTC. It translates to CASSLEGGSYEQYF.

J is TRBJ1-1 and V is TRBV11-1, with 8 bases that match TRBD1. This CDR3 comprises 15 residues. V shed 2 bases, J shed 1 base, and the junction held 3 bases outside the gene matches. CDR1 SGHAT and CDR2 FQDESV come from the germline V gene (reference sequence). The CDR3: CASSLNRGRNTEAFF. CDR3 nucleotide sequence: TGTGCCAGCAGCTTAAACAGGGGGAGGAACACTGAAGCTTTCTTT.

The chain has TRBV4-3 and TRBJ1-3; no firm D call. V lost 0 bases and J lost 3, with 12 bases in between. Germline CDR1 and CDR2: LGHNA and YSLEER. The CDR3 has 16 amino acids. CDR3 sequence: CASSQDRTAYGNTIYF. DNA of the CDR3: TGCGCCAGCAGCCAAGATCGAACTGCTTATGGAAACACCATATATTTT.